The next 4 T cell receptor beta chains were all read from a single sample in a study of post-analysis software for immune sequencing data. Study-level findings and limits: Higher frequency in patients than in controls was seen for roughly five TRBV segments, with TRBV5-6, TRBV5-1 and TRBV20-1 among them.

No antigen has been identified for these receptors. Unique-molecular-identifier-tagged TCR beta cDNA libraries were used. TCRdb analysed the PCR reads with MiXCR anew, one entry per CDR3 protein. The data contain approximately 260,000 distinct CDR3 sequences, 35% to 40% of them seen just once; the ten biggest clones take up 4% to 5.5%. Sequenced sample: blood. These receptors all come from a girl aged 10 to 17 with multiple sclerosis.

V gene TRBV27 combines with J gene TRBJ2-5, with TRBD2 matching over 10 bases. This CDR3 contains 16 residues. V lost 2 bases, J lost 0 bases, and 3 bases stayed unmatched. The germline V gene encodes CDR1 MNHEY and CDR2 SMNVEV (reference sequence). The CDR3 loop reads CASSLLAGENQETQYF. The CDR3 region has the DNA TGTGCCAGCAGTTTACTAGCGGGAGAGAACCAAGAGACCCAGTACTTC.

This clonotype was seen more than once but under ten times. A much larger clone differs by one base, so this may be a read error. The gene calls are TRBV5-1 and TRBJ2-5, with 16 bases fitting TRBD2. The CDR3 has 17 amino acids. V gave up 6 bases and J gave up 11 bases; unmatched junction bases: 16. Germline CDR1 reads SGHRS; CDR2 reads YFSETQ. Here the CDR3 reads CASNRQGTSGRDNEQYF. The DNA of the CDR3 is TGCGCCAGCAATCGTCAGGGGACTAGCGGGAGGGACAATGAGCAGTACTTC.

The chain links TRBV6-6 to TRBJ1-4, with unresolved D. Germline values: CDR1 MNHNY, CDR2 SVGAGI (reference sequence). This CDR3 comprises 14 residues. The ends were cut back, 4 bases at V and 8 bases at J, with 14 bases in the middle. The CDR3 DNA reads TGTGCCAGCAGTTCTCCTGGTCGTGGGGAAAAACTGTTTTTT. Translation gives CASSSPGRGEKLFF.

This clonotype was seen many times. This chain uses TRBV12-3 or TRBV12-4 with TRBJ2-3, with 9 bases lining up with TRBD2. The CDR3 consists of 17 residues. V gave up 6 bases and J gave up 4 bases; unmatched junction bases: 14. CDR3 sequence: CASSGPYSGRASDTQYF. CDR3 DNA: TGTGCCAGCAGCGGGCCTTATAGCGGGAGAGCCTCAGATACGCAGTATTTT.